The rows below give T cell receptor beta chains drawn from one sample of a study of T cell changes during pregnancy in multiple sclerosis. Sequenced by immunoSEQ multiplex PCR; TCRdb stores in-frame clones only, minus some. The sample has about 49,000 clones, around 93% seen once. The input for sequencing was peripheral blood, taken after pregnancy. These receptors were obtained from a female donor with multiple sclerosis, enrolled in a pregnancy study. CDR3s include the opening cysteine and the closing phenylalanine or tryptophan. Each record gives: V gene, clone size, D gene, J gene, CDR3 protein, CDR3 DNA. The D gene is left open where the match is weak. Size tells how often a clone was seen (once, few, many) or the class of an expanded clone, and some rows leave it out.

TRBV5-8	-	TRBD2	TRBJ2-5	CASSFGSGGAQETQYF	TGTGCCAGCAGCTTCGGTAGCGGGGGGGCCCAAGAGACCCAGTACTTC
TRBV5-1	-	TRBD1	TRBJ2-4	CASSPGQGDKNIQYF	TGCGCCAGCAGCCCGGGACAGGGGGACAAAAACATTCAGTACTTC
TRBV27	-	TRBD2	TRBJ2-1	CASSPGLPLGNEQFF	TGTGCCAGCAGCCCGGGACTACCGCTTGGGAATGAGCAGTTCTTC
TRBV21-1	-	-	TRBJ1-1	CASTRKKGQPNTEAFF	TGTGCCAGCACCCGAAAAAAGGGGCAGCCGAACACTGAAGCTTTCTTT
TRBV10-3	-	TRBD1	TRBJ2-5	CATEDRGHGETQYF	TGTGCCACTGAGGACAGGGGGCATGGAGAGACCCAGTACTTC
TRBV5-1	-	TRBD2	TRBJ2-3	CASSWSGGLQDTQYF	TGCGCCAGCAGCTGGAGCGGGGGCCTACAAGATACGCAGTATTTT
TRBV6-6	few	-	TRBJ1-5	CASATDQPQHF	TGTGCCAGCGCTACCGATCAGCCCCAGCATTTT
TRBV4-3	once	TRBD1	TRBJ1-2	CASSQGTGDYGYTF	TGCGCCAGCAGCCAGGGAACAGGGGACTATGGCTACACCTTC
TRBV5-4	-	-	TRBJ2-7	CASSLAGGTYEQYF	TGTGCCAGCAGCTTGGCCGGCGGTACCTACGAGCAGTACTTC
TRBV28	-	TRBD1	TRBJ2-6	CASSVGDRVFGANVLTF	TGTGCCAGCAGTGTCGGGGACAGGGTCTTTGGGGCCAACGTCCTGACTTTC
TRBV5-6	-	-	TRBJ1-2	CASSFGGASGYTF	TGTGCCAGCAGCTTTGGAGGGGCGAGTGGCTACACCTTC
TRBV2	-	-	TRBJ1-5	CASSERLRNQPQHF	TGTGCCAGCAGTGAACGTCTCAGGAATCAGCCCCAGCATTTT
TRBV4-2	-	TRBD1	TRBJ2-7	CASSQDTGQGFDEQYF	TGTGCCAGCAGCCAAGATACGGGACAGGGGTTCGACGAGCAGTACTTC
TRBV7-2	once	TRBD2	TRBJ2-3	CASSSRLAGGTDTQYF	TGTGCCAGCAGCTCAAGACTAGCGGGGGGCACAGATACGCAGTATTTT
TRBV29-1	-	TRBD1	TRBJ2-7	CSVEGLSRGQGAAEQYF	TGCAGCGTTGAAGGCTTGAGTAGGGGACAGGGGGCAGCCGAGCAGTACTTC
TRBV4-3	-	-	TRBJ1-3	CASSQDQRSANTIYF	TGCGCCAGCAGCCAAGATCAGAGGAGTGCCAACACCATATATTTT
TRBV11-3	-	-	TRBJ1-1	CASSLGHGNTEAFF	TGTGCCAGCAGCTTGGGACACGGGAACACTGAAGCTTTCTTT
TRBV9	-	-	TRBJ2-1	CASSVGGQYNEQFF	TGTGCCAGCAGCGTAGGTGGGCAGTACAATGAGCAGTTCTTC
TRBV10-3	-	-	TRBJ2-5	CATRGASQETQYF	TGTGCCACCCGGGGGGCAAGCCAAGAGACCCAGTACTTC
TRBV9	few	-	TRBJ1-6	CASSGIGGSPLHF	TGTGCCAGCAGCGGAATAGGAGGTTCACCCCTCCACTTT
TRBV28	-	-	TRBJ1-2	CASSLESAGAGGGYTF	TGTGCCAGCAGTTTAGAGAGCGCCGGGGCGGGGGGTGGCTACACCTTC
TRBV9	-	TRBD2	TRBJ2-5	CASSVGASGGQETQYF	TGTGCCAGCAGCGTAGGGGCTAGCGGGGGGCAAGAGACCCAGTACTTC
TRBV7-2	-	TRBD1	TRBJ1-5	CASSLAGQEGPQHF	TGTGCCAGCAGCTTAGCGGGACAGGAGGGGCCCCAGCATTTT
TRBV29-1	-	-	TRBJ1-4	CSAWGLYNEKLFF	TGCAGCGCCTGGGGCCTGTACAATGAAAAACTGTTTTTT
TRBV28	-	TRBD2	TRBJ2-7	CASSLSGGGAYEQYF	TGTGCCAGCAGTTTATCTGGCGGGGGGGCTTACGAGCAGTACTTC
TRBV4-3	-	-	TRBJ2-7	CASSQDSTTYEQYF	TGCGCCAGCAGCCAAGATTCGACAACCTACGAGCAGTACTTC
TRBV30	-	TRBD1	TRBJ2-5	CALTGTYQETQYF	TGTGCCTTGACAGGGACGTACCAAGAGACCCAGTACTTC
TRBV4-1	-	-	TRBJ2-1	CASSQVSQAYNEQFF	TGCGCCAGCAGCCAAGTGAGTCAGGCCTACAATGAGCAGTTCTTC
TRBV4-3	-	-	TRBJ2-7	CASSPRSYEQYF	TGCGCCAGCAGCCCTAGATCCTACGAGCAGTACTTC
TRBV2	once	-	TRBJ1-6	CASGRDLGGSPLHF	TGTGCCAGCGGAAGGGACCTGGGAGGATCACCCCTCCACTTT
TRBV5-1	-	-	TRBJ1-6	CASSSRGPRKPLHF	TGCGCCAGCAGCTCCAGGGGACCCCGAAAACCCCTCCACTTT
TRBV2	-	-	TRBJ1-2	CASPQANYGYTF	TGTGCCAGCCCACAGGCTAACTATGGCTACACCTTC
TRBV19	-	-	TRBJ2-1	CASSSPGHVYNEQFF	TGTGCCAGTTCATCTCCGGGACATGTATACAATGAGCAGTTCTTC
TRBV6-1	few	-	TRBJ1-1	CASKIRENTEAFF	TGTGCCAGCAAGATTCGGGAAAACACTGAAGCTTTCTTT
TRBV18	-	-	TRBJ1-4	CASSPYVTGDEKLFF	TGTGCCAGCTCACCATATGTGACAGGCGATGAAAAACTGTTTTTT
TRBV4-2	-	TRBD2	TRBJ2-7	CASSQGLAKREQYF	TGTGCCAGCAGCCAAGGACTAGCGAAGAGGGAGCAGTACTTC
TRBV27	-	TRBD1	TRBJ2-4	CASSFGAGRGAKNIQYF	TGTGCCAGCAGTTTTGGGGCGGGCAGGGGGGCCAAAAACATTCAGTACTTC
TRBV6-4	-	-	TRBJ2-2	CASSDEGRNTGELFF	TGTGCCAGCAGCGACGAGGGTAGAAACACCGGGGAGCTGTTTTTT
TRBV19	-	TRBD2	TRBJ2-3	CASSIATSGGRYF	TGTGCCAGTAGTATCGCTACTAGCGGCGGGCGGTATTTT
TRBV6-5	-	-	TRBJ1-1	CASSYTPGGITEAFF	TGTGCCAGCAGTTATACCCCGGGGGGAATCACTGAAGCTTTCTTT
TRBV30	once	TRBD1	TRBJ1-2	CAWSGGQGLYGYTF	TGTGCCTGGAGTGGAGGACAGGGGCTCTATGGCTACACCTTC